This T cell receptor (beta chain) was recorded in a study of Ad26.COV2.S vaccination and SARS-CoV-2 variants. The ends were cut back, 1 base at V and 7 bases at J, with 14 bases in the middle. This CDR3 is built from 15 residues. Germline V gives CDR1 SEHNR, CDR2 FQNEAQ (reference sequence). Comment on this clone: Its antigen is currently unknown.

Treatment denoted: approximately 18 received Ad26.COV2.S at low or high dose, single or two shots; roughly five received placebo; per-sample allocation not given. Day 63 after the first injection of vaccine or placebo was the sampling time. The administered vaccine (an Ad26 vector) expressed Wuhan-strain SARS-CoV-2 spike. The repertoire was sequenced with immunoSEQ multiplex PCR; TCRdb's copy has only in-frame clones and lacks some. The repertoire includes 410,000 or so clones, roughly 90% of them detected once, and less than 2% sits in the top ten. Whole-study findings and limits: Total T cell responses, in the TCR breadth and depth analyses, may have been underestimated. Substantial breadth in spike-specific CD8+ and CD4+ T cell responses was reportedly seen after vaccination. Breadth of non-spike TCRs did not differ between vaccinees and placebo recipients.

This clonotype was sampled from a person between 18 and 65 years old who received the Ad26.COV2.S COVID-19 vaccine or a placebo. The sample consisted of peripheral blood, taken in a trial of Ad26.COV2.S vaccine versus placebo. The chain employs TRBV7-9 and TRBJ1-3; D call uncertain. CDR3 sequence: CASSLVSNSQNTIYF. The CDR3 bases are TGTGCCAGCAGCTTAGTGTCAAACAGTCAGAACACCATATATTTT.